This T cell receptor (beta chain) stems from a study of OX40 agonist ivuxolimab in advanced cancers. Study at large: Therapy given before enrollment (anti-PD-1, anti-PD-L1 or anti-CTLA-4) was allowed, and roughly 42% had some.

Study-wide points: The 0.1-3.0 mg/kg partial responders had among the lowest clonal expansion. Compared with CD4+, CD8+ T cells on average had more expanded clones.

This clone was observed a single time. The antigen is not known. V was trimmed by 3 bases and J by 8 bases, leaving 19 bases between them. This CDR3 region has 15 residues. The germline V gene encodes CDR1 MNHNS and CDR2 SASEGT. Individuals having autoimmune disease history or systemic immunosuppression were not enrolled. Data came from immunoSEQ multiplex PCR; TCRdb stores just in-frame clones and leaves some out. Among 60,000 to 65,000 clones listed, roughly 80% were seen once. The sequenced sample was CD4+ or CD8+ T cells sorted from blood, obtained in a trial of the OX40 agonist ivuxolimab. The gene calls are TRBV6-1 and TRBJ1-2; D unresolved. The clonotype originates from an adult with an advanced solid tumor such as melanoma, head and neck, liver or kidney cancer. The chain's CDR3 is CASSDLDLLSGGYTF. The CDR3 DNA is TGTGCCAGCAGTGATCTTGACCTGCTTTCTGGCGGCTACACCTTC.